The sequence of this T cell receptor beta chain was determined in a study of blood T cell repertoires in COVID-19. In the study's own analysis: It was from reference gene primer amplification that nucleated cell counts were estimated. Profiling relied on immunoSEQ multiplex PCR, and the TCRdb table lists in-frame clones only, not all of them. The V and J calls and clone size come from that table; D and trimming were worked out from the DNA. Here the sample spans fewer than 300,000 clones, roughly nine tenths being singletons. Trimming removed 4 bases from V and 0 bases from J, with 10 bases in between. The germline CDR1 and CDR2 sequences are MGHRA and YSYEKL. The CDR3 length is 15 residues.

The chain has TRBV4-1 and TRBJ1-3; D might be TRBD1 (5 bases). This receptor was taken from a man in his 60s who had recovered from COVID-19. The sample comprised peripheral blood. In DNA form, the CDR3 reads TGCGCCAGCAGCCTTACAGGTGACTCTGGAAACACCATATATTTT. This translates into CASSLTGDSGNTIYF.